The clone carrying this TCR beta chain came up a few times. Its antigen is not known. This record belongs to a study of T cells in Graves' hyperthyroidism and ophthalmopathy. Amplified regions were TCR beta CDR3 sequences from RNA transcripts. First-round RT-PCR targeting the TCR CDR3 was performed with the HTBI primer set. TCRdb re-analysed the multiplex PCR reads in MiXCR, keeping a single row per CDR3 protein. The table includes 340,000 or so distinct CDR3 sequences, approximately 17% detected once. Findings and limits, study-wide: Ophthalmopathy and stable hyperthyroidism were told apart by a 13 V-J model.

There are 20 residues in the CDR3. V was pared by 3 bases and J by 8 bases, with 32 bases between. The study enrolled patients aged 18 to 65 with newly diagnosed hyperthyroidism of under 2 months' duration. The source of the PBMCs was 10 ml of fresh peripheral blood. This chain links TRBV12-3 or TRBV12-4 with TRBJ2-1; D is possibly TRBD2 (6 bases). Sequences were obtained from blood. This TCR derives from a man younger than 45 with Graves' hyperthyroidism. The CDR3: CASSFLGGFNGVGSADEQFF. CDR3 nucleotides: TGTGCCAGCAGTTTCTTAGGAGGGTTTAACGGAGTGGGTTCTGCGGATGAGCAGTTCTTC.